Included here is one T cell receptor (beta chain) sequence, with context. The data were taken from a study of shared clonotypes between healthy human individuals. Study context: The plates for each donor numbered three CD4 naive, three CD4 memory, two CD8 naive and one CD8 memory.

Genomic DNA belonging to each subset was distributed in equal measure over several immunoSEQ plates. Replicate sorted-subset PCRs were loaded with 150 to 200 ng DNA, roughly 33,000 T cell genomes. The method was immunoSEQ multiplex PCR; TCRdb's version includes in-frame clones alone and lacks a portion of them. This sample has around 550,000 clones, with approximately 95% found just once. It was CD45RO-negative cells, positively selected for CCR7, that made up naive CD8 cells, with terminally differentiated effector memory CD45RA+ cells excluded. Germline lookup yields CDR1 SEHNR and CDR2 FQNEAQ (reference sequence). The V end was cut by 5 bases, the J end by 4 bases, with 9 bases between. This CDR3 is built from 12 residues.

J is TRBJ2-7 and V is TRBV7-9; tentative D call: TRBD2 (5 bases). Material: naive CD8+ T cells sorted from blood. The source is a woman aged 30 to 39 in good health. The CDR3, as DNA: TGTGCCAGCAGCCACGGACTGTACGAGCAGTACTTC. Encoded protein: CASSHGLYEQYF.